One sample yielded the 5 T cell receptor beta chains listed below, sequenced in a study of T-cell reconstitution after alpha-beta-depleted transplantation in children. Molecular barcoding with unique molecular identifiers was used for the TCRbeta library. TCRdb passed the PCR reads through MiXCR, listing each CDR3 protein once. The profile shows some 500,000 distinct CDR3 sequences, approximately 20% of them singletons. The source was PBMCs from the stem cell graft donor, collected from the stem cell graft. Receptors were obtained from a human donor who donated a stem cell graft to a child with acute lymphoblastic leukemia.

The chain carries TRBV6-2 or TRBV6-3 and TRBJ2-3; D is possibly TRBD2 (7 bases). Trimming shortened V by 2 bases and J by 1 base, and 13 bases separated the two germline ends. Germline V CDR1 and CDR2: MNHEY, SVGEGT. The CDR3 consists of 16 residues. CDR3 sequence: CASSYGRGRGTDTQYF. DNA for the CDR3: TGTGCCAGCAGTTACGGAAGGGGGAGGGGCACAGATACGCAGTATTTT.

This clonotype was recorded a few times. CDR3 nucleotide sequence: TGTGCCAGCAGCCAAGAGTACGACCCAAAAGAAGGCTACACCTTC. Translation: CASSQEYDPKEGYTF. The J gene is TRBJ1-2, the V gene TRBV3-1; unclear D gene. Trimming shortened V by 0 bases and J by 8 bases, and 16 bases separated the two germline ends. Germline CDR1 reads LGHDT; CDR2 reads YNNKEL (reference sequence). The CDR3 consists of 15 residues.

This clonotype was observed a few times. V and J are TRBV11-2 and TRBJ1-1, with TRBD1 as a possible D gene (5 bases). The V gene lost 5 bases and the J gene lost 1 base, with 11 bases spanning the gap. Germline CDR1 SGHAT, CDR2 FQNNGV. The CDR3 is 14 amino acids. The CDR3 is CASSDSMRNTEAFF. CDR3 coding DNA: TGTGCCAGCAGCGACAGTATGAGGAACACTGAAGCTTTCTTT.

This clonotype was counted only a few times. The chain combines TRBV12-3 or TRBV12-4 with TRBJ2-3, with 9 bases aligning to TRBD2. The CDR3 extends over 16 amino acids. Germline trimming cut 7 bases from V and 2 bases from J; bases unmatched to any gene: 10. The CDR3 loop is CASTSGGGRDTDTQYF. In DNA, the CDR3 is TGTGCCAGCACGTCCGGGGGCGGGAGGGACACAGATACGCAGTATTTT.

This clonotype was counted a few times. This chain links TRBV2 with TRBJ2-7; perhaps TRBD1 as D (5 bases). Trimming stripped 4 bases from V and 0 bases from J, with 7 bases between. The CDR3 totals 13 residues. The V gene's germline CDR1 is SNHLY and CDR2 FYNNEI. CDR3 bases: TGTGCCAGCAGTGTCAGGGACTCCTACGAGCAGTACTTC. Protein product: CASSVRDSYEQYF.